These T cell receptor beta chains were read from a single sample in a study of human T cells and chemical hapten exposure. TCRdb processed the RACE reads anew with MiXCR; each CDR3 protein has one entry. Of about 400,000 distinct CDR3 sequences listed, just under 6.5% are singletons. Sequences were derived from whole blood, sampled in connection with sensitization to the hapten diphenylcyclopropenone (DPC). The receptor source for this set is a woman aged 18-29 years with alopecia areata. Some clones in this sample may be carry-over from other donors' samples. CDR3s include the opening cysteine and the closing phenylalanine or tryptophan. Each record gives: V gene, J gene, clone size, D gene, CDR3 protein, CDR3 DNA. D genes are given only for firm matches. Clone size is shown for a subset of rows, as once, few, many or a class of expanded clone.

TRBV7-9	TRBJ2-3	few	NA	CASSPTATSTDTQYF	TGTGCCAGCAGCCCTACAGCGACGAGCACAGATACGCAGTATTTT
TRBV15	TRBJ1-4	many	NA	CATSRTTAATNEKLFF	TGTGCCACCAGCAGAACGACAGCTGCAACTAATGAAAAACTGTTTTTT
TRBV20-1	TRBJ1-5	few	NA	CSAPPSGNNQPQHF	TGCAGTGCCCCCCCCTCAGGGAACAATCAGCCCCAGCATTTT
TRBV10-3	TRBJ1-6	many	NA	CAISAMQANSPLHF	TGTGCCATCAGTGCTATGCAGGCTAATTCACCCCTCCACTTT
TRBV5-5	TRBJ1-2	few	TRBD1	CASSLPPSTGEGYGYTF	TGTGCCAGCAGCCTCCCCCCCTCGACAGGGGAAGGTTATGGCTACACCTTC
TRBV13	TRBJ2-5	few	TRBD1	CASSLRTTGQGQETQYF	TGTGCCAGCAGCTTAAGAACAACGGGACAGGGGCAAGAGACCCAGTACTTC
TRBV4-1	TRBJ2-3	NA	TRBD1	CASSRQMGQLQYF	TGCGCCAGCAGCCGACAAATGGGACAGCTGCAGTATTTT
TRBV20-1	TRBJ1-5	NA	TRBD1	CSAREGGGGYQPQHF	TGCAGTGCTAGGGAAGGAGGAGGGGGCTATCAGCCCCAGCATTTT
TRBV18	TRBJ1-5	few	TRBD1	CASSPTGGLLGNQPQHF	TGTGCCAGCTCACCCACAGGGGGCCTTTTGGGCAATCAGCCCCAGCATTTT
TRBV12-3/TRBV12-4	TRBJ2-6	NA	TRBD1	CASNPPRDRGSSGTNVLTF	TGTGCCAGCAACCCCCCGCGGGACAGGGGGAGCTCTGGGACCAACGTCCTGACTTTC
TRBV6-5	TRBJ1-2	NA	NA	CASSYFRASGYTF	TGTGCCAGCAGTTACTTCAGGGCTTCTGGCTACACCTTC
TRBV9	TRBJ2-1	few	NA	CASSVGGGRTYNEQFF	TGTGCCAGCAGCGTAGGCGGGGGCCGAACCTACAATGAGCAGTTCTTC
TRBV18	TRBJ2-4	NA	NA	CASSPPREPKNIQYF	TGTGCCAGCTCACCACCGAGGGAACCCAAAAACATTCAGTACTTC